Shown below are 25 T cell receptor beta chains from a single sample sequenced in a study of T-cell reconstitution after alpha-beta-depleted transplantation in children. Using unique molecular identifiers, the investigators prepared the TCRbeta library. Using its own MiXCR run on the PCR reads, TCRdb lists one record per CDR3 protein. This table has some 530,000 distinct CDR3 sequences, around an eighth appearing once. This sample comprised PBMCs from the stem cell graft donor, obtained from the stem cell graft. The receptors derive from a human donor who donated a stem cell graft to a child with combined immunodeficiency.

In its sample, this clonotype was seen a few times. CDR3 nucleotides: TGTGCCAGCAGCAAGGGCCAGGTCCTAGAGAATGAGCAGTTCTTC. It is translated as CASSKGQVLENEQFF. This chain links TRBV21-1 with TRBJ2-1; TRBD1 is taken as the D call from the table, unchecked against the DNA. TRBV21-1 is given as a pseudogene. The CDR3 loop spans 15 amino acids.

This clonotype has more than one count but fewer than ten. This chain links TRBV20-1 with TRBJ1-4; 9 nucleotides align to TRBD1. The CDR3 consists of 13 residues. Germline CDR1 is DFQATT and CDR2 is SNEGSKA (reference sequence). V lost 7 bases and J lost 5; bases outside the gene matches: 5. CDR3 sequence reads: CSVTGQGNEKLFF. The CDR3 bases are TGCAGTGTGACGGGACAGGGAAATGAAAAACTGTTTTTT.

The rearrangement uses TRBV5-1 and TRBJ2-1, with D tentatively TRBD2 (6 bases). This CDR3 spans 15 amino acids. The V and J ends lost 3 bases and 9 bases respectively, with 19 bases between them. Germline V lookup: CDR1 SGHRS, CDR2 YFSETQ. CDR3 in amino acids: CASSSTRDSQFEQFF. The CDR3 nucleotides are TGCGCCAGCAGCTCAACCCGGGACTCTCAATTTGAGCAGTTCTTC. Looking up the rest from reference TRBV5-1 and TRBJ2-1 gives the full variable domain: KAGVTQTPRYLIKTRGQQVTLSCSPISGHRSVSWYQQTPGQGLQFLFEYFSETQRNKGNFPGRFSGRQFSNSRSEMNVSTLELGDSALYLCASSSTRDSQFEQFFGPGTRLTVL.

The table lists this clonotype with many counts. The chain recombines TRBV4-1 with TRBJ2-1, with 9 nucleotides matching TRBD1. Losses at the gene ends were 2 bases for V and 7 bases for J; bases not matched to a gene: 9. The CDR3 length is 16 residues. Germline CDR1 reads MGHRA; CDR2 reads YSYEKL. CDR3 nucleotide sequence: TGCGCCAGCAGCCAACCTGGACAGGGGAGGGGTAATGAGCAGTTCTTC. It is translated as CASSQPGQGRGNEQFF.

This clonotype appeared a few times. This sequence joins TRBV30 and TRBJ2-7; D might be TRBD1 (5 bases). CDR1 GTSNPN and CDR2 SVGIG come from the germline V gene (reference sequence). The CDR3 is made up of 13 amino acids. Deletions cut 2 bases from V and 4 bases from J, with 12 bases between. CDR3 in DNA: TGTGCCTGGAGTAGTGGACACCGATACGAGCAGTACTTC. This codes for CAWSSGHRYEQYF.

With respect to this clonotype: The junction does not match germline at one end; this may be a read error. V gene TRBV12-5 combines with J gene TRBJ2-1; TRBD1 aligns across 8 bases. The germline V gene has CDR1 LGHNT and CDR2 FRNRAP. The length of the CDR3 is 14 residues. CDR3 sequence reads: CASGSGQVYNEEFF. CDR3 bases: TGTGCTAGTGGTTCGGGACAGGTGTACAATGAGGAGTTCTTC.

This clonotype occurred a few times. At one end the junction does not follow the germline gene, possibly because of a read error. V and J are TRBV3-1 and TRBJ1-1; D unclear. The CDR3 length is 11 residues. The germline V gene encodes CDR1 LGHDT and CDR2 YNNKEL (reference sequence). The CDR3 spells CASSQGAGCLF. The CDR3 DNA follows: TGTGCCAGCAGCCAAGGGGCTGGCTGCCTCTTT.

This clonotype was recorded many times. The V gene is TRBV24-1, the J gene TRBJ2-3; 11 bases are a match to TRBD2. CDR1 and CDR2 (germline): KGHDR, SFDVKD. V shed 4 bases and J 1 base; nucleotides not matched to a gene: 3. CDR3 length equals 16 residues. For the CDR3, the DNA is TGTGCCACCAGTGAATTACTAGCGGGAGGCACAGATACGCAGTATTTT. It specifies CATSELLAGGTDTQYF.

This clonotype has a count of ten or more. CDR3 DNA sequence: TGTGCCAGCAGCTCCGGGACAGGGGATGACACCGGGGAGCTGTTTTTT. Residues: CASSSGTGDDTGELFF. V and J are TRBV28 and TRBJ2-2; 10 nucleotides line up with TRBD1. This CDR3 has 16 amino acids. CDR1 is MDHEN, CDR2 SYDVKM, per germline. The J segment lost 3 bases and the V segment lost 6 bases, leaving 7 bases of the junction unmatched.

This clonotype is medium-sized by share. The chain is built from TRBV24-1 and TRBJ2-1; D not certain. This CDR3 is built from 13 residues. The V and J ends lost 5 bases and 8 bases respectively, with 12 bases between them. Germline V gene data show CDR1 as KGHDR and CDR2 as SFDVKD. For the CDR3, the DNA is TGTGCCACCAGTGCCCCCAATGTTGATGAGCAGTTCTTC. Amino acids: CATSAPNVDEQFF.

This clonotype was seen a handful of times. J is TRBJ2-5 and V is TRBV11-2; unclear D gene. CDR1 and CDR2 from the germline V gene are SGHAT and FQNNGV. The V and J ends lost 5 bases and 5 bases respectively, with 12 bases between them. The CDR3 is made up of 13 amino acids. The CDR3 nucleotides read TGTGCCAGCAGCGCCTCGGTGCGGGAGACCCAGTACTTC. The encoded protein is CASSASVRETQYF.

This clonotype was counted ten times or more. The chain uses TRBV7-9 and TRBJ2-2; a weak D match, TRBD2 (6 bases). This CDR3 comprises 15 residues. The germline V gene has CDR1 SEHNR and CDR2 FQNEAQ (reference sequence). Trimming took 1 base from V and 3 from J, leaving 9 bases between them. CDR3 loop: CASSLGRDYTGELFF. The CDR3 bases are TGTGCCAGCAGCTTAGGTCGGGACTACACCGGGGAGCTGTTTTTT. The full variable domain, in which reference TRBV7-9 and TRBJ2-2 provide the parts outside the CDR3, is DTGVSQNPRHKITKRGQNVTFRCDPISEHNRLYWYRQTLGQGPEFLTYFQNEAQLEKSRLLSDRFSAERPKGSFSTLEIQRTEQGDSAMYLCASSLGRDYTGELFFGEGSRLTVL.

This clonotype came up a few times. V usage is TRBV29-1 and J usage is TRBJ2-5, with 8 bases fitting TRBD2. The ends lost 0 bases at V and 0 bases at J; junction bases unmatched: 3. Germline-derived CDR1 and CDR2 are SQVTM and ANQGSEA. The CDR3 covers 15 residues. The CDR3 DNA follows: TGCAGCGTTGAAGATCGGGGGGGTAACCAAGAGACCCAGTACTTC. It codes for CSVEDRGGNQETQYF.

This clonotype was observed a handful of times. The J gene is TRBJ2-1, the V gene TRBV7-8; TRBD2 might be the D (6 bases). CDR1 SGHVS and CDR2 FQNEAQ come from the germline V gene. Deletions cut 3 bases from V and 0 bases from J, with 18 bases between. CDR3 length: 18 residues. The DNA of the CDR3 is TGTGCCAGCAGCTTGTACCGGGACTTCGAAAGCTCCTACAATGAGCAGTTCTTC. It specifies CASSLYRDFESSYNEQFF.

CDR3 bases: TGTGCCAGCAGTCCCCCCCGACAGGGTGCGAACACTGAAGCTTTCTTT. This encodes CASSPPRQGANTEAFF. V gene TRBV12-3 or TRBV12-4 combines with J gene TRBJ1-1; TRBD1 agrees at 7 bases. The J segment lost 1 base and the V segment lost 5 bases, leaving 10 bases of the junction unmatched. The CDR3 runs 16 residues.

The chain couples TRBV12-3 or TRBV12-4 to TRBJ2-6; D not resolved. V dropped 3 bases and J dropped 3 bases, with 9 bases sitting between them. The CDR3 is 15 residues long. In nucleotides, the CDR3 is TGTGCCAGCAGTTTTGTAAGAGGTGGGGCCAACGTCCTGACTTTC. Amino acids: CASSFVRGGANVLTF.

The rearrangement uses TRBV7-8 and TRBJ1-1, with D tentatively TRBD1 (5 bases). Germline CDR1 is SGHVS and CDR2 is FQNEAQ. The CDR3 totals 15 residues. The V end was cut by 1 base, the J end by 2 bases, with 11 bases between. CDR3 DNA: TGTGCCAGCAGCTTAGACTCAGGGCGTAACACTGAAGCTTTCTTT. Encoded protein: CASSLDSGRNTEAFF.

The CDR3 here is CASMVLAGGRTYNEQFF. For the CDR3, the DNA is TGTGCCAGCATGGTACTAGCGGGGGGCCGGACCTACAATGAGCAGTTCTTC. This rearrangement joins TRBV6-5 to TRBJ2-1; 12 bases are shared with TRBD2. Germline V gives CDR1 MNHEY, CDR2 SVGAGI. The CDR3 is 17 amino acids. J gave up 2 bases and V 7 bases, and 9 bases lay outside the gene matches.

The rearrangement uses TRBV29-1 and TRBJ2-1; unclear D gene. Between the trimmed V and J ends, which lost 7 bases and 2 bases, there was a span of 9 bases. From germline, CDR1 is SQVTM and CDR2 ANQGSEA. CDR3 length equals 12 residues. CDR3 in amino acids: CSAGQAYNEQFF. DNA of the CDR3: TGCAGCGCTGGCCAAGCCTACAATGAGCAGTTCTTC.

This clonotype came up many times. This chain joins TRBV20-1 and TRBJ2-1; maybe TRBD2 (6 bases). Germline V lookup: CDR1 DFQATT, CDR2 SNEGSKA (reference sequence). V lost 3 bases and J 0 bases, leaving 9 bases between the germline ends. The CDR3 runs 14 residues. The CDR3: CSASGTGSYNEQFF. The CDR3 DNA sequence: TGCAGTGCTAGCGGGACTGGCTCCTACAATGAGCAGTTCTTC.

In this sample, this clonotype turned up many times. The CDR3 DNA follows: TGTGCCAGCAGCTTAGACAGGGGCGCATCCTATGGCTACACCTTC. Amino acids: CASSLDRGASYGYTF. V and J are TRBV7-9 and TRBJ1-2, with 7 bases matching TRBD1. CDR1 SEHNR and CDR2 FQNEAQ come from the germline V gene (reference sequence). Trimming took 1 base from V and 4 from J; bases not matched to a gene: 6. CDR3 length: 15 amino acids.

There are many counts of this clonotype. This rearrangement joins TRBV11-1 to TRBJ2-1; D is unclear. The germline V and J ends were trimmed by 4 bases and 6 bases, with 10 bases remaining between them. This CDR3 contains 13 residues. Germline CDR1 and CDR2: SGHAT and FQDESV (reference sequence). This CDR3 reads CASSSTWGNEQFF. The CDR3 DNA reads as TGTGCCAGCAGCTCTACCTGGGGCAATGAGCAGTTCTTC.

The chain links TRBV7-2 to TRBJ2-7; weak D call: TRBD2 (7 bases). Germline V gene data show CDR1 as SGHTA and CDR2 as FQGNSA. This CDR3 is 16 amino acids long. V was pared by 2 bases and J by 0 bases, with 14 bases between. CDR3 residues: CASSLRGGESSYEQYF. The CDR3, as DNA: TGTGCCAGCAGCTTAAGGGGGGGGGAGTCCTCCTACGAGCAGTACTTC.

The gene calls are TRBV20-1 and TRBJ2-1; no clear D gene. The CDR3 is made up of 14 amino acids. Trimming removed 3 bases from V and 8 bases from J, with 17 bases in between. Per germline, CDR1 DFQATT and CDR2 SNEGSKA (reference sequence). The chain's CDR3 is CSARSREMFYEQFF. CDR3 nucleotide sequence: TGCAGTGCTAGGTCTAGGGAAATGTTCTATGAGCAGTTCTTC.

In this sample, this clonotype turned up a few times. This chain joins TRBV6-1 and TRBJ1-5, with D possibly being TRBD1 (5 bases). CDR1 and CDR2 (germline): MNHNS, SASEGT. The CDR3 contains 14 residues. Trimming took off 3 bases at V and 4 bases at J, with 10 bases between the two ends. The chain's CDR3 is CASSEGWGNQPQHF. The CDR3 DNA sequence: TGTGCCAGCAGTGAGGGTTGGGGGAATCAGCCCCAGCATTTT.